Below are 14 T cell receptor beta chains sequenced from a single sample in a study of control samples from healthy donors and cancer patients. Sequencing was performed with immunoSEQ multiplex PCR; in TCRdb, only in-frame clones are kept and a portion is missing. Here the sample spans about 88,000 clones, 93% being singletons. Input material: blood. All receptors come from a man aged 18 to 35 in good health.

The CDR3 here is CSARRESEAFF. Here the CDR3 DNA reads TGCAGTGCTAGGAGGGAATCTGAAGCTTTCTTT. The chain has TRBV20-1 and TRBJ1-1; the D is unclear. The CDR3 runs 11 residues. Germline CDR1 reads DFQATT; CDR2 reads SNEGSKA (reference sequence). Trimming removed 3 bases from V and 6 bases from J, with 8 bases in between.

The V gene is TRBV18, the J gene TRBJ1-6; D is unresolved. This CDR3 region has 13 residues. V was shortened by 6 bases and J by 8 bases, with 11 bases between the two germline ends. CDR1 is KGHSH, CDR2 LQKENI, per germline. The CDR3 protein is CASSRDPDSPLHF. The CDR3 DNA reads TGTGCCAGCTCCCGTGACCCGGATTCACCCCTCCACTTT.

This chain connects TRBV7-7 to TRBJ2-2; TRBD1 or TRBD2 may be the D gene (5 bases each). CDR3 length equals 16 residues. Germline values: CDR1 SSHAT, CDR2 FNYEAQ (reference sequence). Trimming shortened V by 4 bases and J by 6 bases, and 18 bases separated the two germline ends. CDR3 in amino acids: CASSSTLSLGAGELFF. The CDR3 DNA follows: TGTGCCAGCAGCTCCACGCTTTCTCTGGGGGCCGGGGAGCTGTTTTTT.

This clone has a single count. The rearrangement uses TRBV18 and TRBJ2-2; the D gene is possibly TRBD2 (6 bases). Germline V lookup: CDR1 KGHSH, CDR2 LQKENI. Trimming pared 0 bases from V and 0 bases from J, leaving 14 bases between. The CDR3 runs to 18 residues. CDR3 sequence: CASSPPSSARANTGELFF. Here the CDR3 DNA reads TGTGCCAGCTCACCACCGTCTAGCGCAAGAGCGAACACCGGGGAGCTGTTTTTT. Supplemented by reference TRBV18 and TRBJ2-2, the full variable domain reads NAGVMQNPRHLVRRRGQEARLRCSPMKGHSHVYWYRQLPEEGLKFMVYLQKENIIDESGMPKERFSAEFPKEGPSILRIQQVVRGDSAAYFCASSPPSSARANTGELFFGEGSRLTVL.

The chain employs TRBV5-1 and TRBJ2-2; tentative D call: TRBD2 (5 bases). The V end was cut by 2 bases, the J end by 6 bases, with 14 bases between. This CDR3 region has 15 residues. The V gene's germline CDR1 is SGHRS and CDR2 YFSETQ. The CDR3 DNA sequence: TGCGCCAGCAGCTTCGGACTGAATAACGCCGGGGAGCTGTTTTTT. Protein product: CASSFGLNNAGELFF.

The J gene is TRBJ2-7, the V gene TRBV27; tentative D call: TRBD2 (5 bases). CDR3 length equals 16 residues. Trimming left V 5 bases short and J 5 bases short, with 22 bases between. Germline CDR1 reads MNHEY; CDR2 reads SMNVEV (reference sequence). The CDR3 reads CASSATGILGKDEQYF. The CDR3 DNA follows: TGTGCCAGCAGTGCCACCGGGATCCTGGGGAAGGACGAGCAGTACTTC.

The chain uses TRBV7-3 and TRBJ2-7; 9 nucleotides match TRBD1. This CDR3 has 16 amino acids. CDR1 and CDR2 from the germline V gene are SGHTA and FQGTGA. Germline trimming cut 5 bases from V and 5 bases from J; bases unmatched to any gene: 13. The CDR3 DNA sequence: TGTGCCAGCAGCCCTGGGGGACAGGGAATAATAGACGAGCAGTACTTC. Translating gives CASSPGGQGIIDEQYF.

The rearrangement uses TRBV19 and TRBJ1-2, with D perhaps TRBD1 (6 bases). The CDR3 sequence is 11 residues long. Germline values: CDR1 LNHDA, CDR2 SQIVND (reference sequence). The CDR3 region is CASEGGWGYTF. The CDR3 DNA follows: TGTGCGTCGGAGGGGGGCTGGGGCTACACCTTC.

The CDR3, as DNA: TGCAGCGCCCTGACTGGACCGAACACTGAAGCTTTCTTT. This codes for CSALTGPNTEAFF. This chain links TRBV29-1 with TRBJ1-1; the D is unclear. Trimming removed 7 bases from V and 1 base from J, with 13 bases in between. The CDR3 loop spans 13 amino acids. CDR1 and CDR2 (germline): SQVTM, ANQGSEA.

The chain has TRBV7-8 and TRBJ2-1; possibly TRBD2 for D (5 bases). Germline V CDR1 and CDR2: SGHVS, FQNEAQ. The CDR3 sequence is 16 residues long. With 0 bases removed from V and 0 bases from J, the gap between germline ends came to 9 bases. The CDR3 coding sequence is TGTGCCAGCAGCTTAGCACGGAGGCGCTCCTACAATGAGCAGTTCTTC. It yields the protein CASSLARRRSYNEQFF.

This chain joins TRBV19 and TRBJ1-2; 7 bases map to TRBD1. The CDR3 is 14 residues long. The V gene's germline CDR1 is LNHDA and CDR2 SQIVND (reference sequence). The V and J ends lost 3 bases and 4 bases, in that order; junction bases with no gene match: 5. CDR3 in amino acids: CASSMGTASYGYTF. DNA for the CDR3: TGTGCCAGTAGTATGGGGACAGCTAGCTATGGCTACACCTTC.

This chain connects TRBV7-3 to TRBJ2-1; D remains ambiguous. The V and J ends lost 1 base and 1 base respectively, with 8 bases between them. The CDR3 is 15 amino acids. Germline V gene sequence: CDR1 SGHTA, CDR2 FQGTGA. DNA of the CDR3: TGTGCCAGCAGCTTAAATCCCGGGTCCTACAATGAGCAGTTCTTC. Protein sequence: CASSLNPGSYNEQFF.

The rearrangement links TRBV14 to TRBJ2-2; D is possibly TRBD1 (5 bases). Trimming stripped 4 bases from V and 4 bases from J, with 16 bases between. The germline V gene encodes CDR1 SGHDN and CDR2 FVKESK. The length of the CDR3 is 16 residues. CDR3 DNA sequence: TGTGCCAGCAGCCGGGTGGGGCAGAGACTCACCGGGGAGCTGTTTTTT. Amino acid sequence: CASSRVGQRLTGELFF. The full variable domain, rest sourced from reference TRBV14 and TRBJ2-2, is EAGVTQFPSHSVIEKGQTVTLRCDPISGHDNLYWYRRVMGKEIKFLLHFVKESKQDESGMPNNRFLAERTGGTYSTLKVQPAELEDSGVYFCASSRVGQRLTGELFFGEGSRLTVL.

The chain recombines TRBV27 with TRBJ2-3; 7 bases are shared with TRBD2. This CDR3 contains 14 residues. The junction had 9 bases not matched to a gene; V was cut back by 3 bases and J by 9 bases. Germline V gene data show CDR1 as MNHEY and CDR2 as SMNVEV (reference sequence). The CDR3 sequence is CASSLGTIQPTQYF. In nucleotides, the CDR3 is TGTGCCAGCAGTTTGGGGACTATACAGCCGACGCAGTATTTT.